This T cell receptor (beta chain) was identified in a study of T cells after posttransplantation cyclophosphamide. The study, taken as a whole, reports: After PTCy, TRB diversity resembled that of CNI/methotrexate controls.

Details on this clone: Its antigen is not identified.

Losses at the gene ends were 4 bases for V and 9 bases for J; bases not matched to a gene: 18. The CDR3 runs to 17 residues. Germline CDR1 and CDR2: SEHNR and FQNEAQ (reference sequence). Busulfan-fludarabine conditioning, marrow transplant, and cyclophosphamide on days +3 and +4 were administered. The assay was immunoSEQ multiplex PCR, and TCRdb's table has in-frame clones only and misses some. The table lists more than 10,000 clones, approximately 86% of them singletons. This TCR was recovered from a female patient aged 45-65 years who received an allogeneic stem cell transplant from a related donor, was CMV-positive, and had no GVHD. Some T cells may possibly be graft donor cells. The rearrangement uses TRBV7-9 and TRBJ2-1; the match to TRBD2 covers 7 bases. This specimen was PBMCs, taken 1,700 to 2,000 days after allogeneic stem cell transplant with posttransplant cyclophosphamide. The CDR3 sequence is CASSSPRRLAPFGEQFF. The CDR3 nucleotides are TGTGCCAGCAGCTCTCCACGACGACTAGCTCCCTTTGGTGAGCAGTTCTTC.